Following are 3 T cell receptor beta chains from one sample sequenced in a study of early T cells in non-severe SARS-CoV-2 infection. One entry per CDR3 protein, called by TCRdb with MiXCR from the 5' RACE reads. The table lists approximately 70,000 distinct CDR3 sequences, approximately 13% of them singletons. Sequenced sample: whole blood. These receptors came from an adult who was a healthcare worker with PCR-confirmed SARS-CoV-2 infection or an uninfected control (not recorded which).

This clonotype was picked up a small number of times. The rearrangement uses TRBV7-8 and TRBJ2-7; 7 nucleotides line up with TRBD1. Germline V gene lookup returns CDR1 SGHVS and CDR2 FQNEAQ. V lost 6 bases and J lost 2; bases outside the gene matches: 7. The CDR3 covers 14 residues. The CDR3 sequence is CASRLRDSAYEQYF. The DNA of the CDR3 is TGTGCCAGCAGACTCCGGGACAGCGCCTACGAGCAGTACTTC.

The chain combines TRBV28 with TRBJ2-7, with D possibly being TRBD1 (6 bases). The CDR3 length is 14 residues. CDR1 is MDHEN and CDR2 is SYDVKM in the germline V gene. V dropped 6 bases and J dropped 6 bases, with 18 bases sitting between them. The CDR3 sequence is CASRPNRVQGEQYF. For the CDR3, the DNA is TGTGCCAGCAGACCCAACAGGGTTCAGGGCGAGCAGTACTTC.

This clonotype has a count of ten or more. The genes are TRBV6-6 and TRBJ2-2, with TRBD2 matching 8 bases. V shed 2 bases, J shed 7 bases, and the junction held 6 bases outside the gene matches. Germline CDR1 and CDR2: MNHNY and SVGAGI (reference sequence). The CDR3 spans 15 residues. The CDR3, as DNA: TGTGCCAGCAGTTACGTTAGCGGGGTTGACGGGGAGCTGTTTTTT. Translating gives CASSYVSGVDGELFF.